This T cell receptor (beta chain) emerged from a study of T cells in Graves' hyperthyroidism and ophthalmopathy. Study observations and caveats: Also found in blood were most expanded thyroid clonotypes above 0.001.

Trimming at V came to 8 bases and at J to 5 bases, leaving 11 bases not matched to a gene. The CDR3 is made up of 15 amino acids. Germline V gives CDR1 LNHDA, CDR2 SQIVND (reference sequence). Of note for this clonotype: The antigen is not known.

Recently diagnosed hyperthyroidism of less than 2 months' duration affected patients aged 18 to 65. 10 ml of fresh peripheral blood supplied the PBMCs. RNA transcripts provided the source from which TCR beta CDR3 regions were amplified. TCR CDR3 underwent first-round RT-PCR with the HTBI primer set. TCRdb re-called the multiplex PCR reads with MiXCR, one entry per CDR3 protein. The table shows 500,000 to 700,000 distinct CDR3 sequences, with around 17% occurring only once. This chain connects TRBV19 to TRBJ1-4, with TRBD1 matching 7 bases. Source material: blood. This receptor was taken from a woman younger than 35 with Graves' hyperthyroidism. CDR3 DNA sequence: TGTGCCAGTCGTAGGTCCGGGACAGAAAATGAAAAACTGTTTTTT. Its protein product is CASRRSGTENEKLFF.